These 23 T cell receptor beta chains were all obtained from the same sample, sequenced in a study of blood T cell repertoires in COVID-19. Repertoires were generated with immunoSEQ multiplex PCR, while TCRdb's copy carries only in-frame clones and drops some. The data contain over 400,000 clones, 88% of them seen just once; the ten biggest clones take up around 7.9%. Sequencing was carried out using PBMCs or T cells enriched from blood (not recorded which). The receptors derive from a woman aged 55 to 70 who had recovered from COVID-19.

The chain carries TRBV12-3 or TRBV12-4 and TRBJ1-4, with 9 bases identical to TRBD1. The CDR3 contains 13 residues. J gave up 8 bases and V 8 bases, and 6 bases lay outside the gene matches. CDR3 residues: CASSGTGNEKLFF. CDR3 bases: TGTGCCAGCTCCGGGACAGGGAACGAAAAACTGTTTTTT.

The chain is built from TRBV10-1 and TRBJ2-3; D possibly corresponds to TRBD2 (6 bases). CDR1 WNHNN and CDR2 SYGVQD come from the germline V gene (reference sequence). Trimming removed 6 bases at V and 6 bases at J, with 13 bases between. This CDR3 is built from 13 residues. CDR3 sequence (DNA): TGCGCCAGCAGCCCACCCCTAGCGGATACGCAGTATTTT. This gives the protein CASSPPLADTQYF.

This chain joins TRBV5-6 and TRBJ2-7, with D perhaps matching TRBD1 (6 bases). Trimming cost V 1 base and J 7 bases, with 9 bases left between them. The CDR3 contains 12 residues. Looked up from germline, CDR1 is SGHDT and CDR2 is YYEEEE. The chain's CDR3 is CASSLWGREQYV. The CDR3 DNA reads TGTGCCAGCAGCTTGTGGGGGCGGGAGCAGTACGTC.

This clone was observed a handful of times. The rearrangement links TRBV5-1 to TRBJ1-4, with TRBD1 identical over 10 bases. Looked up from germline, CDR1 is SGHRS and CDR2 is YFSETQ. The CDR3 has 18 residues. Losses at the gene ends were 4 bases for V and 4 bases for J; bases not matched to a gene: 13. CDR3 sequence: CASSPGQGVSESNEKLFF. The CDR3 DNA reads as TGCGCCAGCAGCCCCGGACAGGGGGTATCGGAGAGTAATGAAAAACTGTTTTTT.

This chain links TRBV5-1 with TRBJ1-1; D is ambiguous. The CDR3 spans 14 residues. Deletions cut 0 bases from V and 10 bases from J, with 16 bases between. CDR1 is SGHRS, CDR2 YFSETQ, per germline. The CDR3 region is CASSLDPSDSGAFF. The DNA for the CDR3 is TGCGCCAGCAGCTTGGATCCCTCGGACTCGGGAGCTTTCTTT.

The rearrangement links TRBV4-1 to TRBJ2-2; D might be TRBD1 (5 bases). V lost 4 bases to trimming and J lost 4 bases, with 13 bases between them. CDR3 length: 15 residues. From germline, CDR1 is MGHRA and CDR2 YSYEKL. The CDR3 DNA sequence: TGCGCCAGCAGCCCGTATAGGGGTCGCACCGGGGAGCTGTTTTTT. Amino acids: CASSPYRGRTGELFF.

The V gene is TRBV7-9, the J gene TRBJ2-7; no firm D call. The CDR3 has 13 amino acids. The germline CDR1 and CDR2 sequences are SEHNR and FQNEAQ (reference sequence). V lost 6 bases and J 6 bases, leaving 15 bases between the germline ends. The CDR3 nucleotides are TGTGCCAGCAGTTCGCTGTCTTCTACCGAGCAGTACTTC. Translation: CASSSLSSTEQYF.

This CDR3 is CASNPQGAGTEAFF. DNA for the CDR3: TGTGCCAGCAACCCACAGGGGGCAGGTACTGAAGCTTTCTTT. The chain combines TRBV27 with TRBJ1-1; 9 nucleotides align to TRBD1. J lost 5 bases, V lost 7 bases, and 8 bases had no gene match. CDR3 length equals 14 residues. CDR1 and CDR2 from the germline V gene are MNHEY and SMNVEV (reference sequence).

About this clone: The identical CDR3 is also encoded by other nucleotide sequences in the sample. V is TRBV6-5 and J is TRBJ1-5; no clear D. CDR1 MNHEY and CDR2 SVGAGI come from the germline V gene. The CDR3 is made up of 14 amino acids. Deletions cut 0 bases from V and 2 bases from J, with 5 bases between. The chain's CDR3 is CASSYSGGNQPQHF. For the CDR3, the DNA is TGTGCCAGCAGTTACTCCGGTGGCAATCAGCCCCAGCATTTT.

This chain joins TRBV6-2 or TRBV6-3 and TRBJ1-5; TRBD1 might be the D (6 bases). CDR3 length: 19 residues. Germline CDR1 reads MNHEY; CDR2 reads SVGEGT. Trimming took 0 bases from V and 2 from J, leaving 20 bases between them. Here the CDR3 DNA reads TGTGCCAGCAGTTACTCGAGGGGCAGGGGTGGAGATGGCAATCAGCCCCAGCATTTT. Residues: CASSYSRGRGGDGNQPQHF.

The V gene is TRBV2, the J gene TRBJ2-3; the match to TRBD2 covers 10 bases. The CDR3 is 19 residues long. Germline CDR1 reads SNHLY; CDR2 reads FYNNEI. Trimming took 7 bases from V and 0 from J; bases not matched to a gene: 16. Here the CDR3 DNA reads TGTGCCAGCACCTACTTATCCAGCGGGGGGGCCTATAGCACAGATACGCAGTATTTT. Protein sequence: CASTYLSSGGAYSTDTQYF.

A few counts support this clone. The chain uses TRBV12-3 or TRBV12-4 and TRBJ2-1; 7 bases match TRBD1. V shed 4 bases and J 6 bases; nucleotides not matched to a gene: 3. The CDR3 loop spans 13 amino acids. The CDR3 is CASSSWDSNEQFF. CDR3 bases: TGTGCCAGCAGTTCCTGGGACAGCAATGAGCAGTTCTTC.

The chain uses TRBV5-1 and TRBJ2-5; possibly TRBD1 for D (6 bases). The CDR3 sequence is 15 residues long. The V gene's germline CDR1 is SGHRS and CDR2 YFSETQ. V dropped 4 bases and J dropped 1 base, with 14 bases sitting between them. The CDR3 DNA reads TGCGCCAGCAGCCCGGCCGTACAGGGCCAAGAGACCCAGTACTTC. This encodes CASSPAVQGQETQYF.

This chain connects TRBV6-5 to TRBJ1-3, with 7 bases aligning to TRBD1. The V segment lost 5 bases and the J segment 4 bases; nucleotides outside the gene matches: 5. CDR1 and CDR2 (germline): MNHEY, SVGAGI. This CDR3 contains 14 residues. CDR3 bases: TGTGCCAGCAGTATGCGGGGACAGGGAAACACCATATATTTT. This codes for CASSMRGQGNTIYF.

V and J are TRBV5-4 and TRBJ2-3; 9 bases agree with TRBD2. The germline V gene has CDR1 SGHNT and CDR2 YYREEE (reference sequence). The CDR3 runs to 16 residues. Germline trimming cut 1 base from V and 1 base from J; bases unmatched to any gene: 4. Written as DNA, the CDR3 is TGTGCCAGCAGCTTGAAAGCGGGGGGTGGCACAGATACGCAGTATTTT. Amino acid sequence: CASSLKAGGGTDTQYF.

V and J are TRBV7-9 and TRBJ1-1; D is uncertain. The CDR3 has 14 residues. V dropped 1 base and J dropped 4 bases, with 10 bases sitting between them. CDR1 is SEHNR, CDR2 FQNEAQ, per germline (reference sequence). The CDR3 DNA is TGTGCCAGCAGCTTAGGAGGTGGATTCACTGAAGCTTTCTTT. This translates into CASSLGGGFTEAFF.

The chain is built from TRBV7-9 and TRBJ1-2; 8 nucleotides align to TRBD1. CDR3 length: 14 residues. Germline trimming cut 7 bases from V and 2 bases from J; bases unmatched to any gene: 6. Germline V gene lookup returns CDR1 SEHNR and CDR2 FQNEAQ (reference sequence). The CDR3 is CASTRTGLNYGYTF. CDR3 nucleotide sequence: TGTGCCAGCACCCGGACAGGGTTAAACTATGGCTACACCTTC.

The chain joins TRBV5-1 to TRBJ2-4; 7 bases are a match to TRBD2. The CDR3 has 13 amino acids. V shed 2 bases, J shed 5 bases, and the junction held 1 base outside the gene matches. From germline, CDR1 is SGHRS and CDR2 YFSETQ. The CDR3 bases are TGCGCCAGCAGCTTTGGGGGGGAAAACATTCAGTACTTC. Translating it yields CASSFGGENIQYF.

The V call is TRBV7-9, the J call TRBJ2-1, with 12 bases identical to TRBD2. The CDR3 extends over 16 amino acids. From germline, CDR1 is SEHNR and CDR2 FQNEAQ (reference sequence). The V segment lost 5 bases and the J segment 0 bases; nucleotides outside the gene matches: 2. DNA for the CDR3: TGTGCCAGCAGCGCTAGCGGGGGGGTCTCCTACAATGAGCAGTTCTTC. It codes for CASSASGGVSYNEQFF.

The CDR3 region has the DNA TGTGCCAGACAGGCGTTAGATCACTCTGGAAACACCATATATTTT. Its protein is CARQALDHSGNTIYF. V gene TRBV2 combines with J gene TRBJ1-3; possible D gene TRBD1, 5 bases. Germline V gives CDR1 SNHLY, CDR2 FYNNEI. The V end was cut by 9 bases, the J end by 0 bases, with 15 bases between. CDR3 length equals 15 residues.

V and J are TRBV5-1 and TRBJ2-3, with D possibly matching TRBD1 (5 bases). This CDR3 is built from 15 residues. V lost 0 bases, J lost 2 bases, and 10 bases lay in between. From germline, CDR1 is SGHRS and CDR2 YFSETQ. DNA for the CDR3: TGCGCCAGCAGCTTGGAGGACACACACACAGATACGCAGTATTTT. Translating it yields CASSLEDTHTDTQYF.

The chain links TRBV7-2 to TRBJ2-2; D possibly corresponds to TRBD1 (5 bases). This CDR3 has 15 residues. The V and J ends lost 3 bases and 7 bases respectively, with 15 bases between them. CDR1 is SGHTA and CDR2 is FQGNSA in the germline V gene. DNA for the CDR3: TGTGCCAGCAGCTTCAATACAGGACCATACGGGGAGCTGTTTTTT. Residues: CASSFNTGPYGELFF.

With respect to this clone: This same CDR3 is encoded by further DNA sequences in the sample. The rearrangement joins TRBV18 to TRBJ2-5, with TRBD2 as a possible D gene (5 bases). The CDR3 spans 13 residues. CDR1 is KGHSH and CDR2 is LQKENI in the germline V gene. With 6 bases removed from V and 2 bases from J, the gap between germline ends came to 10 bases. CDR3 in amino acids: CASSPGLQETQYF. The CDR3 DNA reads TGTGCCAGCTCCCCCGGACTTCAAGAGACCCAGTACTTC. The whole variable domain, filled in from reference TRBV18 and TRBJ2-5, reads NAGVMQNPRHLVRRRGQEARLRCSPMKGHSHVYWYRQLPEEGLKFMVYLQKENIIDESGMPKERFSAEFPKEGPSILRIQQVVRGDSAAYFCASSPGLQETQYFGPGTRLLVL.